A selection of T cell receptor beta chains follows, all from one sample in a study of cytomegalovirus exposure and HLA in healthy donors. Libraries were prepared by immunoSEQ multiplex PCR; TCRdb keeps only in-frame clonotypes and omits some of them. This sample carries approximately 180,000 clones, roughly an eighth of them seen once, and the ten largest clones take about 8%. Source material: PBMCs. The receptors stem from a man aged 45 to 65 in good health and CMV-seropositive. CDR3s include the opening cysteine and the closing phenylalanine or tryptophan. The D gene is left open where the match is weak. The listing skips clone size in some rows; elsewhere it reads once, few, many or a size class.

V	size	J	D	CDR3	DNA
TRBV6-5	.	TRBJ1-1	.	CASSYRGGNTEAFF	TGTGCCAGCAGTTACCGCGGGGGGAACACTGAAGCTTTCTTT
TRBV18	.	TRBJ1-1	.	CASSPGTYTEAFF	TGTGCCAGCTCACCGGGGACATACACTGAAGCTTTCTTT
TRBV19	.	TRBJ1-2	TRBD1	CASEDRGGGYTF	TGTGCCAGTGAAGACAGGGGCGGGGGCTACACCTTC
TRBV13	few	TRBJ2-7	TRBD1	CASSFLGGDFSYEQYF	TGTGCCAGCAGCTTTCTAGGGGGCGATTTTTCCTACGAGCAGTACTTC
TRBV4-3	.	TRBJ1-2	TRBD1	CASSQDQGGTGYTF	TGCGCCAGCAGCCAAGATCAAGGGGGCACTGGCTACACCTTC
TRBV5-6	few	TRBJ1-1	TRBD1	CASSLVSRGRYTEAFF	TGTGCCAGCAGCTTAGTTAGCAGGGGGCGGTACACTGAAGCTTTCTTT
TRBV10-3	.	TRBJ1-2	TRBD1	CAISESSGGGDGYTF	TGTGCCATCAGTGAGTCTTCAGGGGGCGGAGATGGCTACACCTTC
TRBV5-1	.	TRBJ1-2	TRBD1	CASSTGQVYGYTF	TGCGCCAGCAGCACGGGACAGGTTTATGGCTACACCTTC
TRBV5-5	.	TRBJ2-5	.	CASRSPGVETQYF	TGTGCCAGCAGGAGTCCGGGGGTAGAGACCCAGTACTTC
TRBV10-1	.	TRBJ2-3	TRBD2	CASSVQRGGLTQYF	TGCGCCAGCAGTGTTCAGCGGGGGGGCCTTACGCAGTATTTT
TRBV7-8	few	TRBJ2-7	.	CASSLDGGKYGEQYF	TGTGCCAGCAGCTTAGATGGGGGCAAGTACGGCGAGCAGTACTTC
TRBV25-1	few	TRBJ1-2	.	CASSTGTSSMGEKGYTF	TGTGCCAGCAGCACCGGGACAAGCTCCATGGGGGAGAAGGGCTACACCTTC